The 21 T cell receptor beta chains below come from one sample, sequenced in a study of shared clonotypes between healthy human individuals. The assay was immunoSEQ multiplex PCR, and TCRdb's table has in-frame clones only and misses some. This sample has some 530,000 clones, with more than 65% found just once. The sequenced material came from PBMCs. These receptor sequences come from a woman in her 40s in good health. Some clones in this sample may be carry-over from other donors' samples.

The CDR3 sequence is CASSFSQGARPGTGELFF. CDR3 DNA: TGTGCCAGCAGTTTTTCCCAGGGCGCCAGGCCGGGAACCGGGGAGCTGTTTTTT. The chain joins TRBV27 to TRBJ2-2; D is perhaps TRBD1 or TRBD2 (5 bases each). V lost 3 bases and J lost 5, with 22 bases in between. This CDR3 spans 18 amino acids. Germline values: CDR1 MNHEY, CDR2 SMNVEV (reference sequence).

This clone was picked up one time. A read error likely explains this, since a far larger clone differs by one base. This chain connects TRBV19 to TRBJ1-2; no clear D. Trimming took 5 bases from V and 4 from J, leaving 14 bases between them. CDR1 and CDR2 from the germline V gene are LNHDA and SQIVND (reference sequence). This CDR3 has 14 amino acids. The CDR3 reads CASSGPARSYGYTF. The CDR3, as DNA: TGTGCCAGTAGTGGGCCGGCCCGCTCCTATGGCTACACCTTC.

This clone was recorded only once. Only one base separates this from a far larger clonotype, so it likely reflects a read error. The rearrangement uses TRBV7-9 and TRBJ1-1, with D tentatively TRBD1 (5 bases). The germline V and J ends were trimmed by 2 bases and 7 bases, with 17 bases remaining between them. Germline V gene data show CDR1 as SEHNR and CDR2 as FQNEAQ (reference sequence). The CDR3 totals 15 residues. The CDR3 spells CASSLLLPTQGEAFF. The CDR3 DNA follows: TGTGCCAGCAGCTTATTACTCCCAACTCAGGGTGAAGCTTTCTTT. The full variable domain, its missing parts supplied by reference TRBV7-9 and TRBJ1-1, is DTGVSQNPRHKITKRGQNVTFRCDPISEHNRLYWYRQTLGQGPEFLTYFQNEAQLEKSRLLSDRFSAERPKGSFSTLEIQRTEQGDSAMYLCASSLLLPTQGEAFFGQGTRLTVV.

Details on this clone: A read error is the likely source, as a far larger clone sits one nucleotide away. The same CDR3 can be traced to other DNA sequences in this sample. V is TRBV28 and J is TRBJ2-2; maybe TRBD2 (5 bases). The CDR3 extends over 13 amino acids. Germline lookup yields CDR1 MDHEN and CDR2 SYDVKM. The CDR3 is CASSEGNTGELFF. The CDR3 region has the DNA TGTGCCAGCAGCGAGGGAAACACAGGGGAGCTGTTTTTT.

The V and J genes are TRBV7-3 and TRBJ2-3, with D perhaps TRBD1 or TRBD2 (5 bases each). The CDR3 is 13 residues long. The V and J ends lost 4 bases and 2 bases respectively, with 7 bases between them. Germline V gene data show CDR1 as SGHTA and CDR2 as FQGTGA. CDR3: CASSSGTTDTQYF. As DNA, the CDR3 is TGTGCCAGCAGCTCCGGGACCACAGATACGCAGTATTTT. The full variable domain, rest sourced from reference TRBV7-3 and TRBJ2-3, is GAGVSQTPSNKVTEKGKYVELRCDPISGHTALYWYRQSLGQGPEFLIYFQGTGAADDSGLPNDRFFAVRPEGSVSTLKIQRTERGDSAVYLCASSSGTTDTQYFGPGTRLTVL.

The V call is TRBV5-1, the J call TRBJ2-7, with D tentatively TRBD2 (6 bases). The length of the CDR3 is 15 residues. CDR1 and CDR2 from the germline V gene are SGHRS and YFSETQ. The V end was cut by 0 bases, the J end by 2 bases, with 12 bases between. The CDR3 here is CASSLDGTPAYEQYF. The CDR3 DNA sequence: TGCGCCAGCAGCTTGGATGGGACTCCGGCCTACGAGCAGTACTTC.

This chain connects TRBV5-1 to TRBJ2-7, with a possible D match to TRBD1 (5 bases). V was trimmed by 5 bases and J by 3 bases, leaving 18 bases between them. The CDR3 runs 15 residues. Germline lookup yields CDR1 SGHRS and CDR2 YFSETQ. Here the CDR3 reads CASSPRHGDSYEQYF. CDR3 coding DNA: TGCGCCAGCAGTCCTAGACACGGTGACAGCTACGAGCAGTACTTC.

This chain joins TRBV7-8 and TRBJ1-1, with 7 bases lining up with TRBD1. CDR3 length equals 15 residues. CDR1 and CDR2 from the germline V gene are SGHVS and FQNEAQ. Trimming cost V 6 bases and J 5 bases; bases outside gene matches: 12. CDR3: CASSQKQGIVTEAFF. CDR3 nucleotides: TGTGCCAGCAGTCAAAAACAGGGGATCGTTACTGAAGCTTTCTTT.

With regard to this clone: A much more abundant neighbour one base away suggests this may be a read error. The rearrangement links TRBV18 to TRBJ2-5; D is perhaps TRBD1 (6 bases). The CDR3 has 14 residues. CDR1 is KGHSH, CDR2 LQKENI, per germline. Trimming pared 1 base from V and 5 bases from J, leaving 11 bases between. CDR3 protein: CASSPLRQGETQYF. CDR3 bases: TGTGCCAGCTCACCACTCCGGCAGGGGGAGACCCAGTACTTC.

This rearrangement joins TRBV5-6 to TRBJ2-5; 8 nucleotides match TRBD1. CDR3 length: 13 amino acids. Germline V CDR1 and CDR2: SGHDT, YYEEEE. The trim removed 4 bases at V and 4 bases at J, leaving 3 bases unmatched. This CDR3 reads CASSVTGAETQYF. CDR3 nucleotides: TGTGCCAGCAGCGTGACAGGGGCAGAGACCCAGTACTTC.

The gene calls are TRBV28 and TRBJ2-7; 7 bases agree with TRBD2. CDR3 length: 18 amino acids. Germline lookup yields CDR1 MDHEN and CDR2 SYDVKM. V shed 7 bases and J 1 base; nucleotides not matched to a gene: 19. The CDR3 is CASTTSYRDYPKSYEQYF. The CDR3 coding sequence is TGTGCCAGCACCACTTCTTATAGGGACTACCCAAAATCCTACGAGCAGTACTTC.

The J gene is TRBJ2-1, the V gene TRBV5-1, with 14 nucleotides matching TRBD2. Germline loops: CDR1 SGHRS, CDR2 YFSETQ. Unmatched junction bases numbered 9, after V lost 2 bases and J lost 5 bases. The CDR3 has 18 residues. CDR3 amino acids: CASSLPRLAGGLDNEQFF. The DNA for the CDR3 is TGCGCCAGCAGCTTACCTCGACTAGCGGGAGGGCTAGACAATGAGCAGTTCTTC.

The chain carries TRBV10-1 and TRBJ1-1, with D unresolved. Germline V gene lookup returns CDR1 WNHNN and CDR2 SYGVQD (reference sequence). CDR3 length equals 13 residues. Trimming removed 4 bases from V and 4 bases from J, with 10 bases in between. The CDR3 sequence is CASSGALGTEAFF. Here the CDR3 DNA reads TGCGCCAGCAGTGGAGCTTTGGGCACTGAAGCTTTCTTT.

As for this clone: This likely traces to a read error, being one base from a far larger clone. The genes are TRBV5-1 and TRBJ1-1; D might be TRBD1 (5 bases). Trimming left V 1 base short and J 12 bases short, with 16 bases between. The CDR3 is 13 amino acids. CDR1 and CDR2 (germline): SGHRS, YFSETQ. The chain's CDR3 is CASSLWSANRPFF. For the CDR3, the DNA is TGCGCCAGCAGCTTGTGGAGTGCCAACAGGCCTTTCTTT.

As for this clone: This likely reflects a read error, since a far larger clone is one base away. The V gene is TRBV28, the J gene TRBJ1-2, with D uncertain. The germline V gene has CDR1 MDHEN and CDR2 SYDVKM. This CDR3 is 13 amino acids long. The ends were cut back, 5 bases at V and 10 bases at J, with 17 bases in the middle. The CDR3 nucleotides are TGTGCCAGCAGTCAACAAGCGTGGGCTGCCTACACCTTC. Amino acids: CASSQQAWAAYTF.

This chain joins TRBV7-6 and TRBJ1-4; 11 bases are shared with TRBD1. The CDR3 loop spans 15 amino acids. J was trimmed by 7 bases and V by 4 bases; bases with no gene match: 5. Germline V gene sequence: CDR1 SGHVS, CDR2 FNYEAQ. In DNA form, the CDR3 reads TGTGCCAGCAGCTCCCGGACAGGGGGCGTTGAAAAACTGTTTTTT. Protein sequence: CASSSRTGGVEKLFF. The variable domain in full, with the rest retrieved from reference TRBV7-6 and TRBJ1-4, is GAGVSQSPRYKVTKRGQDVALRCDPISGHVSLYWYRQALGQGPEFLTYFNYEAQQDKSGLPNDRFSAERPEGSISTLTIQRTEQRDSAMYRCASSSRTGGVEKLFFGSGTQLSVL.

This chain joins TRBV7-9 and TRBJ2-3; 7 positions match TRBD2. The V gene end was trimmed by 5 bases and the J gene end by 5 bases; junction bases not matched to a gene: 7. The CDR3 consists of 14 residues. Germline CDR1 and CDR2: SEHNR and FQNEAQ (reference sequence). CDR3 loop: CASSPSGGGDTQYF. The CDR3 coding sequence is TGTGCCAGCAGCCCTAGCGGCGGGGGAGATACGCAGTATTTT.

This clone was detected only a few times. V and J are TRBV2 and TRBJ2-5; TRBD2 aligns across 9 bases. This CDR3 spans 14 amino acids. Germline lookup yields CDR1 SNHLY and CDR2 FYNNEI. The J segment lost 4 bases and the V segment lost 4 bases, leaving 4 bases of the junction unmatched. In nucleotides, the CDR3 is TGTGCCAGCAGTGTTGATAGCGGGGGAGAGACCCAGTACTTC. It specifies CASSVDSGGETQYF.

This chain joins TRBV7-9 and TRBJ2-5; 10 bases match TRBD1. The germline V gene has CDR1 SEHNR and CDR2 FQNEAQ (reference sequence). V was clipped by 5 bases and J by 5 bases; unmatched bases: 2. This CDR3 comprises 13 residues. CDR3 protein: CASSTDRGETQYF. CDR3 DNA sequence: TGTGCCAGCAGCACGGACAGGGGGGAGACCCAGTACTTC. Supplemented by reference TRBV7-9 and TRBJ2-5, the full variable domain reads DTGVSQNPRHKITKRGQNVTFRCDPISEHNRLYWYRQTLGQGPEFLTYFQNEAQLEKSRLLSDRFSAERPKGSFSTLEIQRTEQGDSAMYLCASSTDRGETQYFGPGTRLLVL.

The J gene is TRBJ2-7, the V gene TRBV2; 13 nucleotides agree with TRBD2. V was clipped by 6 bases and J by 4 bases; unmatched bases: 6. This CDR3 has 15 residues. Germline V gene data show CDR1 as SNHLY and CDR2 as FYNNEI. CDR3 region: CASRSRGLAGYEQYF. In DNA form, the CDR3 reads TGTGCCAGCAGAAGTAGGGGACTAGCGGGGTACGAGCAGTACTTC.

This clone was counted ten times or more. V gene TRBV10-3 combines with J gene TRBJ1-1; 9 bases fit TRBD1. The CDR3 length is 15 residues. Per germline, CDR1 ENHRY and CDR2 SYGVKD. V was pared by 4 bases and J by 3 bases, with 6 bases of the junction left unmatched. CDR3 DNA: TGTGCCATCAGTGGTTCCCGGGACAGGGACACTGAAGCTTTCTTT. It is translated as CAISGSRDRDTEAFF.